A selection of T cell receptor beta chains follows, all from one sample in a study of T cells in Graves' hyperthyroidism and ophthalmopathy. Via MiXCR, TCRdb re-called the multiplex PCR reads, giving one row per CDR3 protein. The profile covers about 110,000 distinct CDR3 sequences, with roughly 15% appearing a single time and under 45% taken by the ten largest. The source material was blood. The origin of the receptors is a woman aged 45-60 years with Graves' hyperthyroidism. Each CDR3 is given with its conserved first and last residue. D genes are given only for firm matches. Some rows mark clone size as missing; the rest say once, few, many or name a class of expanded clone.

j_call v_call d_call clone_size cdr3_nt cdr3_aa
TRBJ2-3 TRBV6-1 TRBD2 . TGTGCCAGCAGACGTGGGACTAGCGGGAGGGCAGATACGCAGTATTTT CASRRGTSGRADTQYF
TRBJ2-1 TRBV20-1 TRBD2 few TGCAGTGCTGGGCGGCGGGGACTAGCGGGCCTTGCGGGGAATGAGCAGCTCTTC CSAGRRGLAGLAGNEQLF
TRBJ1-5 TRBV20-1 . many TGCAGTGCTAGCCGGGGGCGAAGCTATCAGCCCCAGCATTTT CSASRGRSYQPQHF
TRBJ2-7 TRBV20-1 TRBD2 . TGCAGTGCTAGAGAGGGACTAGCGTACGAGCAGTACTTC CSAREGLAYEQYF
TRBJ1-5 TRBV12-3/TRBV12-4 TRBD1 many TGTGCCAGCAGTTTGGGGGACAGTTACTATCCGAATCAGCCCCAGCATTTT CASSLGDSYYPNQPQHF
TRBJ2-1 TRBV11-2 . many TGTGCCAGCAGCGTGGTATTTCGGAGCTCCTACAATGAGCAGTTCTTC CASSVVFRSSYNEQFF
TRBJ2-7 TRBV7-9 . many TGTGCCAGCAGCTTAGAGGGTGGCTACGAGCAGTACTTC CASSLEGGYEQYF
TRBJ2-7 TRBV11-2 TRBD1 once TGTGCCAGCAGCCTAAGGACAGGGGGAGAGCAGTACTTC CASSLRTGGEQYF
TRBJ2-1 TRBV15 . . TGTGCCACCAGCAGCGATCGGACAGACAATGAGCAGTTCTTC CATSSDRTDNEQFF
TRBJ1-6 TRBV12-3/TRBV12-4 . many TGTGCCAGCAGGCGGGACCTTAATAATTCACCCCTCCACTTT CASRRDLNNSPLHF
TRBJ1-6 TRBV7-9 TRBD1 many TGTGCCAGCAGTTCCACAGGGGTTAGCTCACCCCTCCACTTT CASSSTGVSSPLHF
TRBJ2-5 TRBV24-1 TRBD1 many TGTGCCACCAGTTGGACAGGGGCCGGGGGAGAGACCCAGTACTTC CATSWTGAGGETQYF
TRBJ2-5 TRBV11-2 TRBD2 many TGTGCCAGCAGCTTAGACCCTAGCGGGAGTAGTGAGACCCAGTACTTC CASSLDPSGSSETQYF
TRBJ2-7 TRBV20-1 TRBD2 . TGCAGTGCCCCCGGGACCGGGACTAGCGGGCCTCACAATGAGCAGTACTTC CSAPGTGTSGPHNEQYF
TRBJ2-7 TRBV6-1 TRBD2 many TGTGCCAGCAGCCCGGGGGGGGGGTCACCCTACGAGCAGTACTTC CASSPGGGSPYEQYF
TRBJ1-2 TRBV5-6 TRBD1 many TGTGCCAGCAGCCAGGACAGGAGTAACACCTTC CASSQDRSNTF
TRBJ2-6 TRBV11-2 . many TGTGCCAGCAGCTTAGGGCACGGGGCCAACGTCCTGACTTTC CASSLGHGANVLTF
TRBJ2-1 TRBV14 . many TGTGCCAGCAGCCAACCGGGACTGGGAAATGAGCAGTTCTTC CASSQPGLGNEQFF
TRBJ2-7 TRBV7-8 . . TGTGCCAGCAGCTTAGCCTTAACCGGATCCTACGAGCAGTACTTC CASSLALTGSYEQYF
TRBJ1-1 TRBV14 TRBD1 many TGTGCCAGCAGCCCCGGGACAGTAAGGAACACTGAAGCTTTCTTT CASSPGTVRNTEAFF
TRBJ2-1 TRBV7-9 TRBD2 many TGTGCCAGCAGCTTGGGAGCGGGAGACAAGTTCTTC CASSLGAGDKFF
TRBJ1-1 TRBV27 TRBD1 many TGTGCCAGCAGTCTCTACAGGGGCGTTACTGAAGCTTTCTTT CASSLYRGVTEAFF
TRBJ2-5 TRBV5-1 TRBD2 many TGCGCCAGCAGCTTGGATGGGACTACACAAGAGACCCAGTACTTC CASSLDGTTQETQYF
TRBJ1-2 TRBV11-2 . . TGTGCCAGCAGCGTAACTCAGGGAAGCGACTATGGCTACACCTTC CASSVTQGSDYGYTF
TRBJ2-6 TRBV20-1 . many TGCAGTGCTAGAGATCAGGGTACAACCTCTGGGGCCAACGTCCTGACTTTC CSARDQGTTSGANVLTF
TRBJ1-2 TRBV19 . many TGTGCCAGTAGACCTCCACCGGACAGAGGTGGCTACACCTTC CASRPPPDRGGYTF
TRBJ1-5 TRBV18 . many TGTGCCAGCTCCCTCGGGGGGATAAATCAGCCCCAGCATTTT CASSLGGINQPQHF
TRBJ1-5 TRBV18 . many TGTGCCAGCTCACTCCGACAGCCTAATCAGCCCCAGCATTTT CASSLRQPNQPQHF
TRBJ2-6 TRBV12-3/TRBV12-4 TRBD2 . TGTGCCAGCAGTTTTTCTAGCGGCTCTGGGGCCAACGTCCTGACTTTC CASSFSSGSGANVLTF
TRBJ1-4 TRBV20-1 TRBD1 many TGCAGTGCTAGGCTGACAGGGCGCAATGAAAAACTGTTTTTT CSARLTGRNEKLFF
TRBJ2-5 TRBV10-1 . many TGCGCCAGCAGTGTAAGGGGGCAAGAGACCCAGTACTTC CASSVRGQETQYF
TRBJ2-7 TRBV7-8 . many TGTGCCAGCAGCTTAGGCCGAAATCCCTACGAGCAGTACTTC CASSLGRNPYEQYF
TRBJ2-1 TRBV11-2 TRBD1 . TGTGCCAGCAGCTTGACAGGGGGGAATGAGCAGTTCTTC CASSLTGGNEQFF
TRBJ2-1 TRBV11-1 . . TGTGCCAGCAGCCCCCGAGGAAGGGATGGAGGCAATGAGCAGTTCTTC CASSPRGRDGGNEQFF
TRBJ2-1 TRBV20-1 TRBD2 . TGCAGTGCTAGTAGTAGGGCGGGAGGCGGCTACAATGAGCAGTTCTTC CSASSRAGGGYNEQFF
TRBJ2-2 TRBV7-3 TRBD1 . TGTGCCAGCAGCTCGCCGACAGGGCTAGACACCGGGGAGCTGTTTTTT CASSSPTGLDTGELFF